This TCR beta chain was identified during a study of shared clonotypes between healthy human individuals. Deletions cut 3 bases from V and 2 bases from J, with 10 bases between. Germline lookup yields CDR1 MNHNY and CDR2 SVGAGI (reference sequence). This CDR3 is built from 14 residues. TCRdb keeps only in-frame clones here, not all; method: immunoSEQ multiplex PCR. The data hold millions of clones, with about 92% observed a single time. CD45RO-negative, CCR7-selected cells formed the naive CD8 fraction, which excluded terminally differentiated effector memory CD45RA+ cells. This rearrangement joins TRBV6-6 to TRBJ2-5; the D gene is possibly TRBD1 (6 bases). The clonotype originates from a young man in good health. Some clones in this sample may be carry-over from other donors' samples. Specimen: naive CD8+ T cells from PBMCs. The CDR3 spells CASSYAGQQETQYF. The CDR3 DNA is TGTGCCAGCAGTTATGCTGGACAGCAAGAGACCCAGTACTTC.